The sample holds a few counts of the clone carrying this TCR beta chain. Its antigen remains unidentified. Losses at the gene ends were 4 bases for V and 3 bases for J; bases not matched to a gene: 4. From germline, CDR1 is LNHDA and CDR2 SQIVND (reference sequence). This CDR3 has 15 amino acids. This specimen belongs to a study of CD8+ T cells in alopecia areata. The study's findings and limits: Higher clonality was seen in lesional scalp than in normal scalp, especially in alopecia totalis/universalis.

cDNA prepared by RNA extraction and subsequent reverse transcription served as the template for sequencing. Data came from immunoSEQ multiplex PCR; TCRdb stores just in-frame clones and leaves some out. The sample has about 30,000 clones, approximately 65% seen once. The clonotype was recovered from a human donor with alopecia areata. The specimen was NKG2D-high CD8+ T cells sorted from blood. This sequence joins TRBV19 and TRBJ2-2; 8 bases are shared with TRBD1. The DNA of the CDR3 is TGTGCCAGTAGTACGGGACAGGTGTACACCGGGGAGCTGTTTTTT. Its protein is CASSTGQVYTGELFF. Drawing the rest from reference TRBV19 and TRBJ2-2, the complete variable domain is DGGITQSPKYLFRKEGQNVTLSCEQNLNHDAMYWYRQDPGQGLRLIYYSQIVNDFQKGDIAEGYSVSREKKESFPLTVTSAQKNPTAFYLCASSTGQVYTGELFFGEGSRLTVL.